What follows is one T cell receptor (beta chain) and its context. Its cognate antigen has yet to be identified. Within one base of it there is no much larger clone, and no base qualities were kept. V and J are trimmed by 7 bases and 0 bases, and the gene matches miss 6 bases of the junction. The CDR3 spans 16 residues, from the cysteine through the phenylalanine. The retained sequence is limited to the CDR3, 48 bases, with the frame set at the first base. This entry comes from a study of T cells in Graves' hyperthyroidism and ophthalmopathy (dated by TCRdb to the late 2010s). In terms of the full investigation: Peripheral blood samples were taken at the time of initial diagnosis, prior to any treatment. A discovery cohort of roughly 100 patients, 43 with Graves' ophthalmopathy and fewer than 65 with stable Graves' hyperthyroidism, was used to find distinguishing TCR V-J signatures. An independent validation cohort of about 20 hyperthyroidism patients and 17 patients who later progressed to ophthalmopathy tested prospective prediction of ophthalmopathy. The approximately 100 discovery patients were randomly split 7:3 into training and test sets. In more than 5 Graves' hyperthyroidism patients, the study also compared T-cell repertoires from thyroid tissue with T-cell repertoires from blood. Following sampling, methimazole starting at 30 mg daily was given to hyperthyroidism patients, and high-dose intravenous methylprednisolone was given to ophthalmopathy patients. TCR Vbeta CDR3 sequencing of 130 to 150 peripheral blood samples (over 40 ophthalmopathy, 70 to 85 hyperthyroidism and roughly 17 progressor patients) is reported in the paper. The research as a whole found: No statistical method was used to set the sample size in advance, and investigators knew the group allocation. Most expanded thyroid clonotypes (frequency above 0.001) were also found in blood, which suggests that blood repertoires may mirror thyroid immune responses. In validation, progression to ophthalmopathy was predicted by the model with nearly 71% sensitivity and 72.22% specificity, a median of around 5.9 months before onset. Ophthalmopathy was separated from stable hyperthyroidism by a 13 V-J signature model, with around 90% sensitivity and about 81% specificity obtained in cross-validation and 80%/75% obtained in testing.

Ophthalmopathy patients had moderately to severely active disease, with a Clinical Activity Score of 3 or more, a NOSPECS grade of 4 or more, and a disease duration of less than 3 months. Any patient with an uncontrolled infection, another autoimmune disease, pregnancy or lactation was excluded. Diagnoses relied on clinical symptoms, serum thyroxine and TRAb, thyroid ultrasound and orbital computed tomography. PBMCs were isolated from about 10 ml of fresh peripheral blood by Ficoll-Paque density gradient centrifugation. Total RNA was extracted using Trizol reagent, and RNA quality was assessed on an Agilent 2100 Bioanalyzer. The TCR beta CDR3 regions were amplified from RNA transcripts. For the first round of RT-PCR on the TCR CDR3, the HTBI primer set was used together with the Qiagen OneStep RT-PCR kit. Libraries were constructed in a second round of multiplex PCR, after which size selection and purification were carried out. Sequencing of the libraries was done on an Illumina HiSeq2000 using paired-end 100 bp reads. In the source study's methods: Raw data were processed with SOAPnuke, discarding reads with adapters, uncalled bases, mean Phred below 15, or no exact constant-primer or identifier match. COPE v1.2.5 was used to merge the high-quality paired reads, and each unique nucleotide sequence was defined as a clonotype. Clonotypes were aligned to IMGT TRBV, TRBD and TRBJ reference segments using MiTCR v1.1. The analysis included only V-J combinations with a frequency above 0.0001, which together covered more than 99% of the repertoires. The TCS score was defined as F50 (clonal expansion) divided by E x V (chaos), with BLOSUM62-based TCRdist calculated between CDR3 peptides within each V-J. Welch's t-statistics and random forest reduced 514 V-J features to 13, which were used in a naive Bayes classifier (R e1071). TCRdb handled the public reads itself, with Q25 trimming in fastp and clone calling in MiXCR, and kept productive beta chains. Rows are unified per CDR3 protein, each entry keeping the most common DNA and genes. TCRdb, rather than the study authors, made the V and J calls. The sample table contains roughly 500,000 distinct CDR3 sequences; only one count was recorded for roughly 16% of them. Of the sample, approximately 30% falls within the top ten clones.

The receptor was isolated from a woman in her thirties with Graves' ophthalmopathy. The rearranged segments are TRBV12-3 or TRBV12-4 and TRBJ1-6, and TRBD1 aligns with 7 junction nucleotides. Sequenced material: blood. DNA sequence: TGTGCCAGCACCGCGACAGGGAGCTCCTATAATTCACCCCTCCACTTT. Translated, this gives CASTATGSSYNSPLHF.